The entry that follows covers one T cell receptor (beta chain) sequence. It lacks a known antigen. Sequence at one end of the junction differs from germline and may be a read error. This sample stems from a study of Graves' ophthalmopathy and Graves' hyperthyroidism (dated by TCRdb to the late 2010s). Describing the broader study: Peripheral blood was collected before any treatment was given, at the time of initial diagnosis. The study used signatures of the TCR beta repertoire to tell Graves' ophthalmopathy apart from Graves' hyperthyroidism and to predict which patients would progress to ophthalmopathy. In total, under 150 blood samples were TCR-sequenced: 40 to 45 ophthalmopathy, some 75 hyperthyroidism and approximately 17 hyperthyroidism-to-ophthalmopathy patients. To explore V-J signatures that separate ophthalmopathy from hyperthyroidism, a discovery set of about a hundred patients was enrolled, consisting of 40 to 45 with ophthalmopathy and some 59 with stable hyperthyroidism. The independent validation cohort included 18 to 20 hyperthyroidism patients plus 17 patients who later progressed from hyperthyroidism to ophthalmopathy. In more than five hyperthyroidism patients, the T-cell repertoires found in thyroid tissue were compared with those found in blood. Following sample collection, hyperthyroidism patients were given methimazole at a starting dose of 30 mg daily, and ophthalmopathy patients were given high-dose intravenous methylprednisolone.

Ophthalmopathy patients had moderately to severely active disease, Clinical Activity Score of at least 3, NOSPECS grade of at least 4, and disease duration under 3 months. Patients with other autoimmune diseases, uncontrolled infections, pregnancy or lactation were excluded. Diagnosis relied on clinical symptoms, serum thyroxine, TRAb, thyroid ultrasound and orbital computed tomography. PBMCs were isolated from 10 ml of fresh peripheral blood by Ficoll-Paque density gradient centrifugation. Total RNA was extracted with Trizol reagent and quality-checked on an Agilent 2100 Bioanalyzer. The germline V gene encodes CDR1 LNHDA and CDR2 SQIVND (reference sequence). The cysteine opens and the phenylalanine closes a CDR3 of 12 amino acids. This entry keeps only the CDR3 DNA: 36 bases, framed from base 1. For repertoire sequencing, the TCR beta CDR3 regions were amplified from RNA transcripts. A first-round RT-PCR used HTBI primers with the Qiagen OneStep RT-PCR kit, followed by a second-round multiplex PCR, size selection and purification. The libraries underwent paired-end sequencing with 100 bp reads on an Illumina HiSeq2000. Concerning the study's data processing: Reads were processed with SOAPnuke, discarding reads with adapters, uncalled bases, mean Phred below 15, or no exact constant-primer or identifier match. COPE v1.2.5 was used to merge high-quality paired reads. Unique nucleotide sequences were defined as clonotypes and aligned to IMGT TRB V, D and J references using MiTCR v1.1. The analysis was limited to V-J combinations with a frequency above 0.0001, which together covered about 99% of the repertoires. For each V-J combination, a TCR clonal expansion and chaos score was defined as F50 clonal expansion divided by the chaos observed in the TCRdist matrix. Welch's t-statistics and random forest were used to narrow the features down to more than 10 V-J combinations, which were then fed into a naive Bayes classifier. The Morisita-Horn index was used to measure how similar the thyroid and blood repertoires were. TCRdb itself trimmed the public reads at Q25 with fastp, ran MiXCR and retained productive beta chains. CDR3 protein sequences are deduplicated, and each keeps its most common genes and DNA. TCRdb assigned the V and J calls; the authors' analysis was not used. This sample is represented by around 670,000 distinct CDR3 sequences; approximately 40% of them were singletons. 44% of the sample is held by the ten biggest clonotypes.

The paper as a whole reports these results and caveats: In validation, the model predicted ophthalmopathy progression with about 64% sensitivity and about 73% specificity; around twelve predicted patients were CT-confirmed with GO in a median of about 6.1 months. Most expanded thyroid clonotypes with frequency above 0.001 were also detected in blood, suggesting blood repertoires may reflect the thyroid immune response. In cross-validation, the 13-signature model distinguished ophthalmopathy from stable hyperthyroidism with 85% to 90% sensitivity and 81.08% specificity, and in the test set the corresponding values were 80% and 75%. Sample size was not statistically predetermined, and group allocation was not concealed from the investigators.

The sequenced sample consisted of peripheral blood. The chain is made from TRBV19 and TRBJ1-1; 7 junctional bases match TRBD1. The receptor's source is an adult man with Graves' ophthalmopathy. At the DNA level, the sequence is TGTGCCAGTAGCGACAGGGACACTGAAGCTTCCTTT. The translation is CASSDRDTEASF.